These T cell receptor beta chains were read from a single sample in a study of T-cell memory formation after mild COVID-19. TCRdb fed the 5' RACE reads into MiXCR, producing one record per CDR3 protein. The sample carries over 300,000 distinct CDR3 sequences, approximately 22% recorded once. Source material: PBMCs or a T cell subset sorted from them (not recorded which). These receptor sequences come from a man between 18 and 35 years old who had mild COVID-19 (a few samples of this study predate the infection). Cell type and time point are not known. Both conserved end residues are part of each CDR3. D genes are given only for firm matches. Size is omitted from some rows. Given values are once, few, many or a class for expanded clones.

cdr3_aa	cdr3_nt	clone_size	j_call	d_call	v_call
CASSADKAVYEQYF	TGCGCCAGCAGCGCCGACAAGGCCGTCTACGAGCAGTACTTC	.	TRBJ2-7	.	TRBV5-1
CASLFVAGAYNEQFF	TGTGCCAGCCTCTTTGTAGCGGGGGCCTACAATGAGCAGTTCTTC	few	TRBJ2-1	TRBD2	TRBV27
CAISESWGSQTQYF	TGTGCCATCAGTGAATCTTGGGGGTCCCAGACCCAGTACTTC	.	TRBJ2-5	.	TRBV10-3
CASSPDTGVWEQYF	TGTGCCAGCAGCCCGGACACGGGAGTGTGGGAGCAGTACTTC	.	TRBJ2-7	.	TRBV7-6
CASGWNTEAFF	TGTGCCAGCGGGTGGAACACTGAAGCTTTCTTT	few	TRBJ1-1	.	TRBV6-5
CATSDADRAYGYTF	TGTGCCACCAGTGACGCCGACAGGGCCTATGGCTACACCTTC	few	TRBJ1-2	TRBD1	TRBV24-1
CSATTSGGKSGTDTQYF	TGCAGTGCTACGACTAGCGGGGGGAAAAGTGGCACAGATACGCAGTATTTT	many	TRBJ2-3	TRBD2	TRBV20-1
CASSYPMTSRIPESNTGELFF	TGTGCCAGCAGTTACCCAATGACTAGCCGGATACCAGAGTCCAACACCGGGGAGCTGTTTTTT	many	TRBJ2-2	TRBD2	TRBV6-6
CASSLWGDSNQPQHF	TGTGCCAGCAGCTTGTGGGGGGACAGCAATCAGCCCCAGCATTTT	many	TRBJ1-5	.	TRBV7-8
CASSLAGLNTIYF	TGTGCCAGCAGCTTGGCAGGATTAAACACCATATATTTT	.	TRBJ1-3	.	TRBV7-2
CASSRTDRPFDF	TGTGCCAGCAGTCGAACAGACAGGCCTTTCGACTTC	.	TRBJ2-7	.	TRBV12-3/TRBV12-4
CASSAGLMGETQYF	TGCGCCAGCAGCGCGGGACTAATGGGAGAGACCCAGTACTTC	few	TRBJ2-5	TRBD2	TRBV5-1
CASSADRHSYGYTF	TGCGCCAGCAGCGCGGACAGGCATTCTTATGGCTACACCTTC	.	TRBJ1-2	TRBD1	TRBV4-3
CASSQDRADTQYF	TGCGCCAGCAGTCAGGACAGGGCAGATACGCAGTATTTT	many	TRBJ2-3	TRBD1	TRBV23-1
CATVGGRTLSGANVLTF	TGTGCCACAGTGGGGGGGCGGACCCTCTCTGGGGCCAACGTCCTGACTTTC	.	TRBJ2-6	.	TRBV7-8
CASSRGGGEAEAFF	TGTGCCAGCAGCCGCGGGGGGGGCGAGGCTGAAGCTTTCTTT	few	TRBJ1-1	.	TRBV7-9
CASSTQTVASNQPQHF	TGTGCCAGCAGTACGCAGACAGTGGCTAGCAATCAGCCCCAGCATTTT	many	TRBJ1-5	.	TRBV12-3/TRBV12-4
CASSFRTHYTDTQYF	TGTGCCAGCAGCTTCCGGACACACTACACAGATACGCAGTATTTT	many	TRBJ2-3	.	TRBV11-2
CASSLGDRWGPYGYTF	TGTGCCAGCAGCTTGGGGGACAGGTGGGGGCCCTATGGCTACACCTTC	.	TRBJ1-2	TRBD1	TRBV5-4
CASSQDLVGGVDTQYF	TGCGCCAGCAGCCAAGATCTGGTCGGGGGGGTGGATACGCAGTATTTT	.	TRBJ2-3	TRBD2	TRBV4-3
CASSAGGNTGELFF	TGTGCCAGCAGTGCGGGGGGGAACACCGGGGAGCTGTTTTTT	.	TRBJ2-2	TRBD2	TRBV7-9
CASSPVGERYGYTF	TGTGCCAGCTCACCAGTCGGGGAGCGGTATGGCTACACCTTC	.	TRBJ1-2	.	TRBV18
CASIHSVAGGGHNEQFF	TGTGCCAGCATCCACTCGGTAGCGGGGGGCGGACACAATGAGCAGTTCTTC	.	TRBJ2-1	TRBD2	TRBV6-6
CASSRRGAQETQYF	TGTGCCAGCAGCCGGCGGGGGGCCCAAGAGACCCAGTACTTC	.	TRBJ2-5	TRBD2	TRBV11-2
CASSVEAQYSAQHF	TGTGCCAGCAGCGTAGAAGCCCAGTATTCAGCCCAGCATTTT	.	TRBJ1-5	.	TRBV9
CASKGQPNTGELFF	TGTGCCAGCAAAGGACAGCCGAACACCGGGGAGCTGTTTTTT	.	TRBJ2-2	.	TRBV7-9
CASSQDAPPGGEQFF	TGCGCCAGCAGCCAGGATGCCCCCCCGGGAGGGGAGCAGTTCTTC	.	TRBJ2-1	TRBD2	TRBV4-3
CASSSPGKDLADTQYF	TGTGCCAGCAGCTCCCCAGGGAAAGATCTCGCAGATACGCAGTATTTT	.	TRBJ2-3	.	TRBV7-3
CASSFFYEQYF	TGTGCCAGCAGCTTTTTTTACGAGCAGTACTTC	.	TRBJ2-7	.	TRBV7-2
CASLSGDRDHQPQHF	TGTGCCAGCCTATCCGGGGACAGGGACCATCAGCCCCAGCATTTT	few	TRBJ1-5	TRBD1	TRBV6-1
CASEEGYGYTF	TGTGCCAGTGAAGAGGGCTATGGCTACACCTTC	few	TRBJ1-2	.	TRBV19
CASSQGMTTPYTDTQYF	TGTGCCAGCAGCCAAGGCATGACTACTCCTTACACAGATACGCAGTATTTT	.	TRBJ2-3	.	TRBV3-1
CASSPGLVGGELFF	TGTGCCAGCAGCCCCGGACTAGTAGGCGGGGAGCTGTTTTTT	few	TRBJ2-2	TRBD2	TRBV3-1
CASSSRQGRPETDTQYF	TGTGCCAGCAGCTCCAGACAGGGACGACCCGAGACAGATACGCAGTATTTT	few	TRBJ2-3	TRBD1	TRBV7-9
CASTTPDRVNYEQYF	TGTGCCAGCACTACTCCGGACAGGGTGAACTACGAGCAGTACTTC	few	TRBJ2-7	TRBD1	TRBV28
CASSWDPEGFTEAFF	TGTGCCAGCAGTTGGGACCCCGAAGGGTTCACTGAAGCTTTCTTT	.	TRBJ1-1	.	TRBV6-2/TRBV6-3
CASSLLSHGGTDTQYF	TGTGCCAGCTCTCTACTTTCCCACGGGGGCACAGATACGCAGTATTTT	few	TRBJ2-3	.	TRBV18
CSARRDTGNTIYF	TGCAGTGCTCGCAGGGATACTGGAAACACCATATATTTT	few	TRBJ1-3	.	TRBV20-1
CASSSGQGNEKLFF	TGTGCCAGCAGCTCCGGACAGGGTAATGAAAAACTGTTTTTT	many	TRBJ1-4	TRBD1	TRBV7-9
CASSQELAGAQETQYF	TGCGCCAGCAGCCAAGAACTAGCGGGGGCACAAGAGACCCAGTACTTC	few	TRBJ2-5	TRBD2	TRBV4-3
CASSLTGTGGYQPQHF	TGTGCCAGCAGCTTGACGGGGACAGGGGGCTATCAGCCCCAGCATTTT	.	TRBJ1-5	TRBD1	TRBV7-2
CASSYSQGGPYEQYF	TGTGCCAGCAGTTACTCCCAGGGGGGCCCCTACGAGCAGTACTTC	few	TRBJ2-7	.	TRBV6-5
CASSDGLAWADTQYF	TGTGCCAGCAGCGACGGACTAGCGTGGGCAGATACGCAGTATTTT	once	TRBJ2-3	TRBD2	TRBV7-9
CASSQGNEQYF	TGTGCCAGCAGCCAAGGAAACGAGCAGTACTTC	.	TRBJ2-7	.	TRBV3-1
CASTLGAQGAYEQYF	TGCGCCAGCACCCTGGGGGCACAGGGGGCCTACGAGCAGTACTTC	few	TRBJ2-7	TRBD1	TRBV5-1
CASSPSPTGFYGYTF	TGTGCCAGCTCACCATCACCGACAGGCTTCTATGGCTACACCTTC	few	TRBJ1-2	.	TRBV18
CASTLGGKALHF	TGTGCCAGCACCCTCGGGGGGAAAGCCCTCCACTTT	few	TRBJ1-6	.	TRBV28
CASSRPTDSPEQYF	TGCGCCAGCAGCCGACCTACGGACAGCCCTGAGCAGTACTTC	many	TRBJ2-7	.	TRBV5-1
CASSSPADYTDTQYF	TGTGCCAGCAGCTCCCCCGCGGACTACACAGATACGCAGTATTTT	.	TRBJ2-3	.	TRBV7-9
CASSSPTEEGVRGYTF	TGTGCCAGCAGCTCCCCGACTGAAGAGGGGGTGAGAGGCTACACCTTC	.	TRBJ1-2	.	TRBV7-9
CSARTDRNEAFF	TGCAGTGCTCGAACCGACCGCAATGAAGCTTTCTTT	few	TRBJ1-1	.	TRBV20-1
CASSFRDSGELFF	TGTGCCAGCAGCTTCCGGGATAGCGGGGAGCTGTTTTTT	.	TRBJ2-2	.	TRBV7-3
CASSLNAGTGTHGYTF	TGTGCCAGCAGCTTGAACGCCGGGACAGGGACCCACGGCTACACCTTC	.	TRBJ1-2	TRBD1	TRBV7-3
CASSSLTNYGYTF	TGTGCCAGCAGCTCTCTCACTAACTATGGCTACACCTTC	.	TRBJ1-2	.	TRBV7-2
CSANGRGGNTIYF	TGCAGTGCTAACGGCAGGGGTGGAAACACCATATATTTT	few	TRBJ1-3	.	TRBV20-1